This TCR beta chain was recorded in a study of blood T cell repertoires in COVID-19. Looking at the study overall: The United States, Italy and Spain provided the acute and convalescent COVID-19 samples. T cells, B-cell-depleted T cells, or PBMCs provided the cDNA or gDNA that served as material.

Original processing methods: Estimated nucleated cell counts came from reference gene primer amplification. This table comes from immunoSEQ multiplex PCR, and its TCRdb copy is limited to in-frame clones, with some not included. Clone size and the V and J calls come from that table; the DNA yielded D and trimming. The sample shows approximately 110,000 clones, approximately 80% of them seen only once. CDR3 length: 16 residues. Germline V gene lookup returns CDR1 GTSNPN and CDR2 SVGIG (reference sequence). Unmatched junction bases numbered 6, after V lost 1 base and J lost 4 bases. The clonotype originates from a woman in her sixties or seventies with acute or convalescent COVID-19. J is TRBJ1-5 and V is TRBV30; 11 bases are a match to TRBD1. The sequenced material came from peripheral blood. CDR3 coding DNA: TGTGCCTGGAGTGCCCTCCGGGACAGGGGGAATCAGCCCCAGCATTTT. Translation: CAWSALRDRGNQPQHF.